These 21 T cell receptor beta chains share one sample of origin, sequenced in a study of blood T cell repertoires in COVID-19. Here immunoSEQ multiplex PCR was the method, and the copy in TCRdb shows in-frame clones only, minus some. The sample gives around 330,000 clones, about 88% of which show up once; 8% to 10% is in the top ten. The specimen sequenced was PBMCs or T cells enriched from blood (not recorded which). The receptors shown here come from a woman aged 40 to 50 who had recovered from COVID-19.

The J gene is TRBJ1-2, the V gene TRBV19; the D gene is possibly TRBD1 (6 bases). The V gene lost 4 bases and the J gene lost 4 bases, with 28 bases spanning the gap. Germline CDR1 reads LNHDA; CDR2 reads SQIVND (reference sequence). The CDR3 consists of 19 residues. In nucleotides, the CDR3 is TGTGCCAGTAGTACCCCGTACGGGACATTCTTCCAACGGTTCTATGGCTACACCTTC. The encoded protein is CASSTPYGTFFQRFYGYTF.

This chain joins TRBV7-9 and TRBJ2-1, with 9 bases matching TRBD2. Germline V CDR1 and CDR2: SEHNR, FQNEAQ (reference sequence). This CDR3 has 15 amino acids. The ends lost 1 base at V and 10 bases at J; junction bases unmatched: 8. CDR3 in amino acids: CASSLVGGRAVEQFF. The CDR3 coding sequence is TGTGCCAGCAGCTTAGTTGGCGGGAGGGCCGTCGAGCAGTTCTTC.

The rearrangement joins TRBV2 to TRBJ2-1; TRBD2 agrees at 8 bases. Germline CDR1 reads SNHLY; CDR2 reads FYNNEI. V lost 4 bases and J lost 9; bases outside the gene matches: 11. The CDR3 has 15 residues. As DNA, the CDR3 is TGTGCCAGCAGTGGGCCCGGGGGGGTGACGGGTGAGCAGTTCTTC. It encodes CASSGPGGVTGEQFF.

This sequence joins TRBV28 and TRBJ2-5; TRBD2 aligns across 8 bases. Germline CDR1 reads MDHEN; CDR2 reads SYDVKM. V gave up 4 bases and J gave up 4 bases; unmatched junction bases: 8. This CDR3 has 15 amino acids. CDR3 nucleotides: TGTGCCAGCAGTTCCGGGGGGGGTCCCGGAGAGACCCAGTACTTC. Translating it yields CASSSGGGPGETQYF.

The chain couples TRBV25-1 to TRBJ1-2; D perhaps matches TRBD1 (5 bases). This CDR3 comprises 15 residues. Germline-derived CDR1 and CDR2 are MGHDK and SYGVNS. V was clipped by 0 bases and J by 8 bases, with 16 bases between them. The CDR3 sequence: CASSEYRVGQSGYTF. The CDR3 region has the DNA TGTGCCAGCAGTGAATATAGGGTGGGGCAAAGCGGCTACACCTTC.

This rearrangement joins TRBV19 to TRBJ1-2, with a tentative D call TRBD1 (6 bases). The CDR3 loop spans 15 amino acids. The V and J ends lost 5 bases and 0 bases respectively, with 13 bases between them. The germline V gene encodes CDR1 LNHDA and CDR2 SQIVND (reference sequence). In DNA, the CDR3 is TGTGCCAGTAGTCTATTCGGACAGACTAACTATGGCTACACCTTC. Its translation is CASSLFGQTNYGYTF.

The chain joins TRBV5-4 to TRBJ1-6; TRBD1 aligns across 9 bases. The CDR3 runs 15 residues. Germline V gene lookup returns CDR1 SGHNT and CDR2 YYREEE (reference sequence). Trimming cost V 1 base and J 7 bases; bases outside gene matches: 3. The CDR3 DNA follows: TGTGCCAGCAGCTTGCCCGACAGGGGGAATTCACCCCTCCACTTT. Protein: CASSLPDRGNSPLHF.

A word on this clone: Its ends do not fully match the called genes, so a read error is possible. The chain recombines TRBV6-1 with TRBJ1-5, with D possibly being TRBD1 (5 bases). The V gene's germline CDR1 is MNHNS and CDR2 SASEGT. The CDR3 consists of 11 residues. Here the CDR3 reads CASSEAGPLYF. In DNA form, the CDR3 reads TGTGCCAGCAGTGAAGCGGGGCCCCTTTATTTT.

A few counts support this clone. The chain combines TRBV27 with TRBJ1-1; 9 bases map to TRBD1. V gave up 5 bases and J gave up 0 bases; unmatched junction bases: 7. From germline, CDR1 is MNHEY and CDR2 SMNVEV (reference sequence). CDR3 length: 16 amino acids. DNA of the CDR3: TGTGCCAGCAGTCCCGGGACAGGGATAATGAACACTGAAGCTTTCTTT. Residues: CASSPGTGIMNTEAFF.

The V and J genes are TRBV7-3 and TRBJ2-2; 11 bases agree with TRBD2. Germline assignment: CDR1 SGHTA and CDR2 FQGTGA. This CDR3 region has 18 residues. V shed 2 bases, J shed 5 bases, and the junction held 10 bases outside the gene matches. The CDR3: CASSLALAGATGTGELFF. CDR3 bases: TGTGCCAGCAGCTTAGCACTAGCGGGAGCCACAGGAACCGGGGAGCTGTTTTTT.

The V and J genes are TRBV29-1 and TRBJ1-2; 7 nucleotides agree with TRBD1. This CDR3 region has 13 residues. V trimming: 4 bases; J trimming: 4 bases; junction bases outside the gene matches: 6. Germline CDR1 SQVTM, CDR2 ANQGSEA. For the CDR3, the DNA is TGCAGCGTTGGCGTGACAGGGTCCTATGGCTACACCTTC. Translated: CSVGVTGSYGYTF.

This rearrangement joins TRBV30 to TRBJ2-1, with 10 bases fitting TRBD2. V dropped 0 bases and J dropped 6; count of bases not matched to a gene: 5. There are 15 residues in the CDR3. Germline V CDR1 and CDR2: GTSNPN, SVGIG (reference sequence). CDR3 region: CAWSVWTSGINEQFF. CDR3 nucleotides: TGTGCCTGGAGTGTTTGGACTAGCGGTATCAATGAGCAGTTCTTC.

The chain combines TRBV24-1 with TRBJ1-1; unclear D gene. CDR1 and CDR2 (germline): KGHDR, SFDVKD. The V end lost 3 bases, the J end lost 2 bases, and 15 bases lay between the germline ends. The CDR3 runs to 16 residues. The CDR3 here is CATSDASPGGNTEAFF. In DNA form, the CDR3 reads TGTGCCACCAGTGATGCCAGCCCGGGAGGTAACACTGAAGCTTTCTTT.

The gene calls are TRBV30 and TRBJ2-1, with 10 bases matching TRBD1. The germline gives CDR1 GTSNPN, CDR2 SVGIG (reference sequence). The CDR3 is 13 amino acids. The V gene end was trimmed by 4 bases and the J gene end by 12 bases; junction bases not matched to a gene: 9. The CDR3 loop is CAWTTGQGSWQFF. The CDR3 nucleotides are TGTGCCTGGACCACGGGACAGGGGAGCTGGCAGTTCTTC.

J is TRBJ2-5 and V is TRBV30; 14 nucleotides agree with TRBD2. Germline CDR1 GTSNPN, CDR2 SVGIG (reference sequence). The CDR3 consists of 17 residues. V shed 4 bases and J 4 bases; nucleotides not matched to a gene: 11. CDR3 coding DNA: TGTGCCTGGAACGCGGGACTAGCGGGAGAAGTGGGAGAGACCCAGTACTTC. Translation: CAWNAGLAGEVGETQYF. The variable domain in full, with the rest retrieved from reference TRBV30 and TRBJ2-5, is SQTIHQWPATLVQPVGSPLSLECTVEGTSNPNLYWYRQAAGRGLQLLFYSVGIGQISSEVPQNLSASRPQDRQFILSSKKLLLSDSGFYLCAWNAGLAGEVGETQYFGPGTRLLVL.

This sequence joins TRBV7-8 and TRBJ2-7; TRBD2 matches at 10 bases. The trim removed 4 bases at V and 0 bases at J, leaving 3 bases unmatched. This CDR3 region has 15 residues. CDR1 and CDR2 (germline): SGHVS, FQNEAQ. CDR3: CASSSLAGSSYEQYF. CDR3 bases: TGTGCCAGCAGCTCACTAGCGGGATCCTCCTACGAGCAGTACTTC.

The genes are TRBV21-1 and TRBJ2-4; no check of the table's D call, TRBD1, against the DNA was made. TRBV21-1 is recorded as a pseudogene. This CDR3 comprises 17 residues. The CDR3 sequence: CASSKGGQGIAKNIQYF. CDR3 sequence (DNA): TGTGCCAGCAGCAAAGGCGGACAGGGGATAGCCAAAAACATTCAGTACTTC.

The chain combines TRBV7-2 with TRBJ2-4; D possibly corresponds to TRBD2 (5 bases). The CDR3 has 14 amino acids. Trimming removed 1 base from V and 4 bases from J, with 8 bases in between. The V gene's germline CDR1 is SGHTA and CDR2 FQGNSA. CDR3 DNA sequence: TGTGCCAGCAGCTTAGGCCGGGGAAAAAACATTCAGTACTTC. This sequence encodes CASSLGRGKNIQYF. The whole variable domain, filled in from reference TRBV7-2 and TRBJ2-4, reads GAGVSQSPSNKVTEKGKDVELRCDPISGHTALYWYRQSLGQGLEFLIYFQGNSAPDKSGLPSDRFSAERTGGSVSTLTIQRTQQEDSAVYLCASSLGRGKNIQYFGAGTRLSVL.

The V gene is TRBV29-1, the J gene TRBJ2-7, with 8 bases identical to TRBD1. There are 12 residues in the CDR3. V lost 4 bases, J lost 4 bases, and 3 bases stayed unmatched. CDR1 and CDR2 (germline): SQVTM, ANQGSEA. The CDR3 nucleotides read TGCAGCGTTGGACAGGGGAGATACGAGCAGTACTTC. The encoded protein is CSVGQGRYEQYF.

V gene TRBV4-2 combines with J gene TRBJ1-1; D is undetermined. V lost 4 bases, J lost 7 bases, and 16 bases lay in between. CDR3 length: 14 amino acids. Germline V gene data show CDR1 as LGHNA and CDR2 as YNFKEQ. CDR3 loop: CASSPTIGMSEAFF. In nucleotides, the CDR3 is TGTGCCAGCAGCCCGACAATAGGAATGAGTGAAGCTTTCTTT.

Concerning this clone: The junction departs from the called germline gene at one end, perhaps through a read error. The chain carries TRBV6-5 and TRBJ2-2; 13 nucleotides align to TRBD2. The CDR3 has 14 residues. Germline-derived CDR1 and CDR2 are MNHEY and SVGAGI. This CDR3 is CEKGLAGHTGELFF. The CDR3, as DNA: TGCGAAAAGGGACTAGCGGGGCACACCGGGGAGCTGTTTTTT.